The 20 T cell receptor beta chains given below trace back to one sample, sequenced in a study of T cells after yellow fever vaccination. TCRdb used MiXCR to reprocess the 5' RACE reads, holding one entry per CDR3 protein. The data hold about 120,000 distinct CDR3 sequences, with 7.2% observed a single time. The sequencing used CD4+ T cells sorted from PBMCs, collected about 41 days after the first yellow fever vaccination. The receptors shown here come from a man between 18 and 29 years old who received the YFV17D yellow fever vaccine.

As regards this clonotype: The junction departs from germline at one end; a sequencing error may be responsible. The chain links TRBV29-1 to TRBJ2-5; D is undetermined. Germline V gene sequence: CDR1 SQVTM, CDR2 ANQGSEA. This CDR3 contains 12 residues. CDR3 bases: TGCAGCCTTGAAGACACGGAAGAGACCCAGTACTTC. Translating gives CSLEDTEETQYF.

As regards this clonotype: A much larger clone differs by one base, so this may be a read error. The chain joins TRBV12-3 or TRBV12-4 to TRBJ2-7, with D uncertain. Trimming shortened V by 1 base and J by 4 bases, and 5 bases separated the two germline ends. This CDR3 spans 12 amino acids. CDR3 region: CASSLEEYEQYF. In DNA form, the CDR3 reads TGTGCCAGCAGTTTAGAAGAGTACGAGCAGTACTTC.

There are many counts of this clonotype. This sequence joins TRBV10-2 and TRBJ2-7; D is perhaps TRBD2 (5 bases). The V and J ends lost 2 bases and 6 bases respectively, with 8 bases between them. Germline V gene lookup returns CDR1 WSHSY and CDR2 SAAADI. The CDR3 runs to 12 residues. As DNA, the CDR3 is TGCGCCAGCAGTGAGATAGGAGGCGAGCAGTACTTC. This encodes CASSEIGGEQYF.

In this sample, this clonotype turned up a few times. The J gene is TRBJ2-3, the V gene TRBV3-1; 8 bases are shared with TRBD2. The CDR3 consists of 15 residues. V shed 3 bases and J 6 bases; nucleotides not matched to a gene: 8. Germline CDR1 LGHDT, CDR2 YNNKEL (reference sequence). CDR3 nucleotides: TGTGCCAGCAGCCACTCGACGGGGGGGCATGATACGCAGTATTTT. This gives the protein CASSHSTGGHDTQYF.

Ten or more counts support this clonotype. The V and J genes are TRBV5-5 and TRBJ2-5; 8 bases line up with TRBD1. This CDR3 spans 16 amino acids. Germline CDR1 is SGHKS and CDR2 is YYEKEE (reference sequence). With V trimmed by 4 bases and J by 2 bases, 10 bases remained unmatched. CDR3 nucleotides: TGTGCCAGCAGCCAATCGGACAGGGAGAAGCAAGAGACCCAGTACTTC. Encoded protein: CASSQSDREKQETQYF.

Many counts were recorded for this clonotype. The rearrangement uses TRBV7-2 and TRBJ1-2; the D is unclear. This CDR3 is built from 11 residues. Germline CDR1 SGHTA, CDR2 FQGNSA. Trimming shortened V by 5 bases and J by 8 bases, and 9 bases separated the two germline ends. The CDR3 is CASSPGPGYTF. The CDR3 coding sequence is TGTGCCAGCAGCCCTGGTCCCGGCTACACCTTC. The full variable domain, its missing parts supplied by reference TRBV7-2 and TRBJ1-2, is GAGVSQSPSNKVTEKGKDVELRCDPISGHTALYWYRQSLGQGLEFLIYFQGNSAPDKSGLPSDRFSAERTGGSVSTLTIQRTQQEDSAVYLCASSPGPGYTFGSGTRLTVV.

In this sample, this clonotype turned up many times. The chain couples TRBV7-2 to TRBJ2-2; D possibly matches TRBD1 or TRBD2 (5 bases each). Trimming took 1 base from V and 6 from J, leaving 12 bases between them. Germline CDR1 is SGHTA and CDR2 is FQGNSA. The CDR3 sequence is 15 residues long. The CDR3 bases are TGTGCCAGCAGCTTAGTGTCGGGGACGCCCGGGGAGCTGTTTTTT. Translated, it gives CASSLVSGTPGELFF.

This clonotype showed up just a few times. The chain is built from TRBV20-1 and TRBJ2-7; D not resolved. Per germline, CDR1 DFQATT and CDR2 SNEGSKA (reference sequence). The CDR3 sequence is 12 residues long. Deletions cut 3 bases from V and 7 bases from J, with 13 bases between. This CDR3 is CSARAPGREQYV. CDR3 coding DNA: TGCAGTGCTAGGGCGCCAGGTAGGGAGCAGTACGTC.

This clonotype was seen at least ten times. The chain is built from TRBV28 and TRBJ2-5; 12 nucleotides line up with TRBD2. Germline CDR1 MDHEN, CDR2 SYDVKM. CDR3 length: 13 residues. With V trimmed by 4 bases and J by 7 bases, 1 base remained unmatched. The CDR3 region has the DNA TGTGCCAGCAGTTCGACTAGCGGGGGGACCCAGTACTTC. Residues: CASSSTSGGTQYF. Based on the CDR3 plus reference TRBV28 and TRBJ2-5, the full variable domain is DVKVTQSSRYLVKRTGEKVFLECVQDMDHENMFWYRQDPGLGLRLIYFSYDVKMKEKGDIPEGYSVSREKKERFSLILESASTNQTSMYLCASSSTSGGTQYFGPGTRLLVL.

This clonotype was found many times. This chain connects TRBV5-1 to TRBJ2-4; 8 bases match TRBD1. In germline, CDR1 is SGHRS, CDR2 YFSETQ. V lost 4 bases, J lost 9 bases, and 9 bases stayed unmatched. The CDR3 runs 14 residues. CDR3 sequence: CASSPGQVAGIQYF. The CDR3 DNA is TGCGCCAGCAGCCCGGGACAGGTCGCGGGCATTCAGTACTTC.

This clonotype was found many times. V gene TRBV10-3 combines with J gene TRBJ2-2, with D uncertain. V was cut by 6 bases and J by 4 bases, with 3 bases left in between. Germline lookup yields CDR1 ENHRY and CDR2 SYGVKD. The CDR3 contains 11 residues. The CDR3 spells CAIRLTGELFF. CDR3 coding DNA: TGTGCCATCAGACTCACCGGGGAGCTGTTTTTT.

This clonotype was counted many times. The chain combines TRBV7-2 with TRBJ2-3; no clear D. The CDR3 is made up of 15 amino acids. V was shortened by 1 base and J by 1 base, with 9 bases between the two germline ends. CDR1 is SGHTA, CDR2 FQGNSA, per germline. CDR3 sequence: CASSLVSLGTDTQYF. As DNA, the CDR3 is TGTGCCAGCAGCTTAGTTTCATTGGGCACAGATACGCAGTATTTT.

Remarks on this clonotype: This could be a read error, since a much larger clone is one nucleotide away. This sequence joins TRBV7-3 and TRBJ1-6, with D perhaps TRBD1 (5 bases). Germline CDR1 is SGHTA and CDR2 is FQGTGA. The CDR3 has 13 amino acids. The CDR3 DNA reads TGTGGCAGCAGCCCCGGGACGGTTTCGCCCCTCCACTTT. It yields the protein CGSSPGTVSPLHF.

This clonotype turned up a few times. V is TRBV11-2 and J is TRBJ1-1, with 12 bases matching TRBD1. Looked up from germline, CDR1 is SGHAT and CDR2 is FQNNGV. The CDR3 runs 14 residues. Trimming cost V 4 bases and J 6 bases; bases outside gene matches: 3. The CDR3 loop reads CASSWDRGPAEAFF. CDR3 nucleotides: TGTGCCAGCAGCTGGGACAGGGGGCCCGCTGAAGCTTTCTTT. Complete variable domain (other parts from reference TRBV11-2 and TRBJ1-1): EAGVAQSPRYKIIEKRQSVAFWCNPISGHATLYWYQQILGQGPKLLIQFQNNGVVDDSQLPKDRFSAERLKGVDSTLKIQPAKLEDSAVYLCASSWDRGPAEAFFGQGTRLTVV.

There are many counts of this clonotype. V usage is TRBV9 and J usage is TRBJ2-3; D remains unclear. CDR1 is SGDLS and CDR2 is YYNGEE in the germline V gene. The CDR3 is 11 amino acids. V was shortened by 0 bases and J by 5 bases, with 1 base between the two germline ends. The DNA for the CDR3 is TGTGCCAGCAGCGTAGGAGATACGCAGTATTTT. Protein sequence: CASSVGDTQYF.

The gene calls are TRBV11-3 and TRBJ2-7, with TRBD1 matching 7 bases. The CDR3 loop spans 13 amino acids. Germline V gene data show CDR1 as SGHNT and CDR2 as YENEEA. This CDR3 reads CASSLDRDYEQYV. In DNA, the CDR3 is TGTGCCAGCAGCCTAGACAGGGACTACGAGCAGTACGTC.

In its sample, this clonotype was seen many times. This chain uses TRBV5-1 with TRBJ2-2; D is perhaps TRBD1 (5 bases). This CDR3 has 16 residues. Germline CDR1 and CDR2: SGHRS and YFSETQ. The V gene lost 2 bases and the J gene lost 8 bases, with 19 bases spanning the gap. Written as DNA, the CDR3 is TGCGCCAGCAGCTTAGTTTCGTCGACAGACGGAGGGGAGCTGTTTTTT. It translates to CASSLVSSTDGGELFF.

This clonotype came up many times. This chain uses TRBV10-3 with TRBJ2-6; tentative D call: TRBD2 (5 bases). Germline CDR1 reads ENHRY; CDR2 reads SYGVKD. The CDR3 runs to 19 residues. The germline V and J ends were trimmed by 2 bases and 2 bases, with 19 bases remaining between them. The CDR3 protein is CAISEQPGTHLPGANVLTF. CDR3 DNA: TGTGCCATCAGTGAGCAGCCGGGAACGCACCTCCCTGGGGCCAACGTCCTGACTTTC.

The chain employs TRBV7-6 and TRBJ1-3; possibly TRBD1 for D (6 bases). The CDR3 consists of 17 residues. Germline lookup yields CDR1 SGHVS and CDR2 FNYEAQ. Deletions cut 2 bases from V and 3 bases from J, with 17 bases between. The CDR3 sequence: CASSLTPLGAGGNTIYF. CDR3 in DNA: TGTGCCAGCAGCTTAACCCCCTTGGGGGCAGGTGGAAACACCATATATTTT.

This clonotype was seen ten or more times. This rearrangement joins TRBV12-3 or TRBV12-4 to TRBJ1-5, with D perhaps TRBD1 (6 bases). The ends were cut back, 3 bases at V and 2 bases at J, with 11 bases in the middle. The CDR3 consists of 15 residues. The CDR3 DNA is TGTGCCAGCAGTTTTAGGTCAGGGGGCAATCAGCCCCAGCATTTT. It yields the protein CASSFRSGGNQPQHF.